Sequencing of this T cell receptor (beta chain) was carried out in a study of CD8 T cells in Susac syndrome. Trimming shortened V by 3 bases and J by 0 bases, and 10 bases separated the two germline ends. Germline V lookup: CDR1 SGDLS, CDR2 YYNGEE. CDR3 length: 15 residues. The count of this clonotype is one. With random hexamers, roughly 0.45 to 1 ug RNA was reverse transcribed. The CDR3 of TCR beta was amplified by immunoSEQ multiplex PCR across 54 Vbeta and 13 Jbeta. A single record per CDR3 protein comes from TCRdb applying MiXCR to the immunoSEQ multiplex PCR reads. Altogether around 190,000 distinct CDR3 sequences are present, 95% being singletons, with the ten largest covering roughly 0.1%.

The rearrangement links TRBV9 to TRBJ1-3; D possibly corresponds to TRBD1 (5 bases). Material for sequencing was CD4+ T cells from PBMCs. This clonotype originated in a human donor in good health. The chain's CDR3 is CASSALDTSGNTIYF. For the CDR3, the DNA is TGTGCCAGCAGCGCCCTGGACACCTCTGGAAACACCATATATTTT.